This T cell receptor (beta chain) was identified during a study of identical twins. This CDR3 contains 14 residues. TCRdb called the 5' RACE reads again in MiXCR, with one record for every CDR3 protein. The sample lists roughly 1,500,000 distinct CDR3 sequences, about 32% occurring once. The sequence derives from a newborn girl in good health. The sequenced sample was cord blood. This chain connects TRBV21-1 to TRBJ2-2; the table assigns TRBD1, which was not confirmed against the DNA. TRBV21-1 is a pseudogene locus. CDR3 coding DNA: TGTGCCAGCAGATGCGGGACAGCTTGGGGGGAGCTGTTTTTT. It yields the protein CASRCGTAWGELFF.